These 18 T cell receptor beta chains were sequenced from one sample in a study of CD8+ T cells in alopecia areata. Extracted RNA was reverse transcribed into cDNA, the sequencing template. Sequenced by immunoSEQ multiplex PCR; TCRdb stores in-frame clones only, minus some. The table records 110,000 to 150,000 clones, less than 75% of them present only once. The sample comprised CD8+ T cells sorted from blood. These receptors originate from a human donor in good health.

This clone appeared a few times. V is TRBV29-1 and J is TRBJ2-7; the D gene is possibly TRBD1 (5 bases). Germline V gives CDR1 SQVTM, CDR2 ANQGSEA. The CDR3 extends over 15 amino acids. The V end was cut by 7 bases, the J end by 4 bases, with 23 bases between. The CDR3 loop reads CSADRRKGQYYEQYF. The CDR3 DNA reads as TGCAGCGCCGATCGCAGGAAGGGGCAATATTACGAGCAGTACTTC.

The chain couples TRBV29-1 to TRBJ2-1; D not certain. This CDR3 spans 14 amino acids. Trimming left V 1 base short and J 4 bases short, with 11 bases between. Germline V gene data show CDR1 as SQVTM and CDR2 as ANQGSEA. CDR3 loop: CSVEVGDGYNEQFF. As DNA, the CDR3 is TGCAGCGTTGAAGTTGGTGATGGGTACAATGAGCAGTTCTTC.

The chain carries TRBV28 and TRBJ2-2; possible D gene TRBD2, 6 bases. The CDR3 runs to 12 residues. Deletions cut 11 bases from V and 4 bases from J, with 11 bases between. Per germline, CDR1 MDHEN and CDR2 SYDVKM. CDR3 residues: CAVDYFTGELFF. The DNA of the CDR3 is TGTGCCGTGGACTACTTCACCGGGGAGCTGTTTTTT.

The chain employs TRBV6-1 and TRBJ2-3, with D uncertain. Trimming took off 4 bases at V and 2 bases at J, with 10 bases between the two ends. The CDR3 totals 14 residues. Germline CDR1 and CDR2: MNHNS and SASEGT. Here the CDR3 reads CASSGSRPTDTQYF. CDR3 nucleotide sequence: TGTGCCAGCAGTGGCTCTAGACCCACAGATACGCAGTATTTT.

This clone came up a few times. V and J are TRBV6-5 and TRBJ2-3; possible D gene TRBD2, 6 bases. The CDR3 contains 14 residues. Germline V CDR1 and CDR2: MNHEY, SVGAGI. V was clipped by 7 bases and J by 0 bases, with 11 bases between them. Here the CDR3 reads CASTRSGSTDTQYF. The CDR3 DNA follows: TGTGCCAGCACTAGAAGCGGGAGCACAGATACGCAGTATTTT.

V is TRBV7-9 and J is TRBJ1-1; D uncertain. The CDR3 extends over 12 amino acids. CDR1 SEHNR and CDR2 FQNEAQ come from the germline V gene (reference sequence). V lost 1 base and J lost 8, with 8 bases in between. CDR3 coding DNA: TGTGCCAGCAGCTTAGAGGAGACAGAAGCTTTCTTT. It specifies CASSLEETEAFF.

V and J are TRBV27 and TRBJ2-3, with a possible D match to TRBD2 (7 bases). Germline V gene lookup returns CDR1 MNHEY and CDR2 SMNVEV (reference sequence). V gave up 5 bases and J gave up 4 bases, with 19 bases separating them. The CDR3 has 16 residues. In nucleotides, the CDR3 is TGTGCCAGCAGTCAACAGGGCGGGGGACTCTCAGATACGCAGTATTTT. Protein sequence: CASSQQGGGLSDTQYF.

The rearrangement links TRBV9 to TRBJ2-1; unclear D gene. The V end was cut by 4 bases, the J end by 13 bases, with 12 bases between. Germline loops: CDR1 SGDLS, CDR2 YYNGEE. The CDR3 runs to 11 residues. The CDR3, as DNA: TGTGCCAGCAGCCCGGGTCACCTCCAGTTCTTC. Protein sequence: CASSPGHLQFF.

V and J are TRBV29-1 and TRBJ2-7; 8 nucleotides line up with TRBD1. This CDR3 is built from 12 residues. The germline gives CDR1 SQVTM, CDR2 ANQGSEA. With 7 bases clipped from V and 2 bases from J, the junction kept 4 bases outside the gene matches. CDR3 loop: CSAGTGPYEQYF. CDR3 DNA sequence: TGCAGCGCAGGGACAGGCCCCTACGAGCAGTACTTC.

CDR3 loop: CSVATLEAGAGSEQFF. In nucleotides, the CDR3 is TGCAGCGTCGCCACCCTCGAAGCGGGAGCAGGGAGTGAGCAGTTCTTC. This rearrangement joins TRBV29-1 to TRBJ2-1; 8 nucleotides align to TRBD2. V was pared by 6 bases and J by 9 bases, with 19 bases of the junction left unmatched. Germline V gene lookup returns CDR1 SQVTM and CDR2 ANQGSEA. The length of the CDR3 is 16 residues.

The gene calls are TRBV10-3 and TRBJ2-7; TRBD2 is a possible D gene (5 bases). The CDR3 is 12 amino acids. V shed 10 bases and J shed 3 bases, with 13 bases lying between them. Germline V gives CDR1 ENHRY, CDR2 SYGVKD. The CDR3 sequence: CATKGRDYEQYF. The CDR3 coding sequence is TGTGCCACGAAGGGCCGGGACTACGAGCAGTACTTC.

The chain recombines TRBV19 with TRBJ2-7; no clear D. Germline V lookup: CDR1 LNHDA, CDR2 SQIVND (reference sequence). V was clipped by 3 bases and J by 2 bases, with 11 bases between them. The length of the CDR3 is 14 residues. The DNA for the CDR3 is TGTGCCAGTAGTATTAACCCTGGAGCCTACGAGCAGTACTTC. Amino acids: CASSINPGAYEQYF.

V usage is TRBV13 and J usage is TRBJ1-2, with D perhaps TRBD1 (6 bases). The germline gives CDR1 PRHDT, CDR2 FYEKMQ (reference sequence). The CDR3 extends over 12 amino acids. Trimming shortened V by 5 bases and J by 8 bases, and 12 bases separated the two germline ends. Here the CDR3 reads CASSAHRDGYTF. The CDR3 nucleotides read TGTGCCAGCAGCGCGCACAGGGACGGCTACACCTTC.

The chain is built from TRBV5-1 and TRBJ2-1; D perhaps matches TRBD2 (6 bases). V was shortened by 0 bases and J by 10 bases, with 14 bases between the two germline ends. Germline values: CDR1 SGHRS, CDR2 YFSETQ. The CDR3 runs to 14 residues. CDR3 nucleotide sequence: TGCGCCAGCAGCTTGGATTCGGACGCGGGAGAGCAGTTCTTC. This encodes CASSLDSDAGEQFF.

The table lists this clone with a few counts. This sequence joins TRBV29-1 and TRBJ2-4; D is perhaps TRBD2 (5 bases). Germline lookup yields CDR1 SQVTM and CDR2 ANQGSEA. V lost 4 bases to trimming and J lost 7 bases, with 14 bases between them. The CDR3 has 13 residues. In DNA, the CDR3 is TGCAGCGTTGTGACTAATAGACCGAACATTCAGTACTTC. Translating gives CSVVTNRPNIQYF.

This clone was seen a single time. This sequence joins TRBV10-3 and TRBJ2-7; unclear D gene. The germline V and J ends were trimmed by 3 bases and 3 bases, with 15 bases remaining between them. This CDR3 contains 15 residues. Germline V lookup: CDR1 ENHRY, CDR2 SYGVKD. The CDR3 nucleotides read TGTGCCATCAGTGATTTGGAGATTGAAGGCTACGAGCAGTACTTC. Encoded protein: CAISDLEIEGYEQYF.

This clone appeared a few times. The chain employs TRBV4-2 and TRBJ2-1; possibly TRBD1 or TRBD2 for D (6 bases each). V was shortened by 4 bases and J by 8 bases, with 24 bases between the two germline ends. Germline V lookup: CDR1 LGHNA, CDR2 YNFKEQ. The CDR3 is made up of 17 amino acids. The CDR3 DNA reads TGTGCCAGCAGCCGCAAGGGGGGATGGAGGGAGTCAGATGAGCAGTTCTTC. It codes for CASSRKGGWRESDEQFF.

The chain recombines TRBV5-1 with TRBJ2-7; possibly TRBD2 for D (6 bases). This CDR3 has 13 amino acids. Germline V CDR1 and CDR2: SGHRS, YFSETQ. V was pared by 2 bases and J by 3 bases, with 9 bases between. This chain's CDR3 is CASSFREFYEQYF. The CDR3 DNA reads as TGCGCCAGCAGCTTTCGGGAGTTCTACGAGCAGTACTTC.